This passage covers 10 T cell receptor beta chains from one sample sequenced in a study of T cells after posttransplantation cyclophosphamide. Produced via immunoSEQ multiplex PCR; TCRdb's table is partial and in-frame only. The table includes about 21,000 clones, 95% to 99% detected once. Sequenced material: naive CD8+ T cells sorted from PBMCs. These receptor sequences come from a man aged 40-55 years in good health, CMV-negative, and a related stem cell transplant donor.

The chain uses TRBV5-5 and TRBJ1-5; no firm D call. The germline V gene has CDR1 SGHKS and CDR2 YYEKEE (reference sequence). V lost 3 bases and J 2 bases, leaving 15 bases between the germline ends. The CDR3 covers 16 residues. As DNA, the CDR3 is TGTGCCAGCAGCTCCTCTGGGCTTTCGGGCAATCAGCCCCAGCATTTT. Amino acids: CASSSSGLSGNQPQHF.

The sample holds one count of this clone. In DNA form, the CDR3 reads TGCGCCAGCAGCCAAGATAGTAGCTCCGCTAACCAAGAGACCCAGTACTTC. The encoded protein is CASSQDSSSANQETQYF. This chain joins TRBV4-3 and TRBJ2-5, with unresolved D. Trimming cost V 0 bases and J 0 bases, with 14 bases left between them. Looked up from germline, CDR1 is LGHNA and CDR2 is YSLEER. The CDR3 is made up of 17 amino acids.

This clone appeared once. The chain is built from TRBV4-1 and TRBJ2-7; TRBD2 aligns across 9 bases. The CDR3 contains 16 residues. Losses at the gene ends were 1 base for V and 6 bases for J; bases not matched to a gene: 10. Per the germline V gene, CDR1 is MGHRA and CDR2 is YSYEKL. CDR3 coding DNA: TGCGCCAGCAGCCAAGGTACTGGGCTAGCGGGGACCGAGCAGTACTTC. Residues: CASSQGTGLAGTEQYF.

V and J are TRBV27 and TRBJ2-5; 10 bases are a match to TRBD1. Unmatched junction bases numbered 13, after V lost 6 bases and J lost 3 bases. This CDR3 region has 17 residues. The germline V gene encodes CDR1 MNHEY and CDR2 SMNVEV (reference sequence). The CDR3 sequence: CASSPLPPGQGKETQYF. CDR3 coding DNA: TGTGCCAGCAGCCCACTGCCTCCGGGACAGGGGAAAGAGACCCAGTACTTC.

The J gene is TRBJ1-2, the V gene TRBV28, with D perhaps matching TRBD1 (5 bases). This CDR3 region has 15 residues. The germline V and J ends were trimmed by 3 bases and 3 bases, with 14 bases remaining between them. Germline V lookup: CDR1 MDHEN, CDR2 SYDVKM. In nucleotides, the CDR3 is TGTGCCAGCAGTTTTCTGCCGACAGTCCACTATGGCTACACCTTC. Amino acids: CASSFLPTVHYGYTF.

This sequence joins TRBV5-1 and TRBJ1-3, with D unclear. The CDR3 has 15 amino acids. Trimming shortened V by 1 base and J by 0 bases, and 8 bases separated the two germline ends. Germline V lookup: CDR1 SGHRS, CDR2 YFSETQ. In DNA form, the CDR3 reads TGCGCCAGCAGCTTGACACCCTTCTCTGGAAACACCATATATTTT. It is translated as CASSLTPFSGNTIYF.

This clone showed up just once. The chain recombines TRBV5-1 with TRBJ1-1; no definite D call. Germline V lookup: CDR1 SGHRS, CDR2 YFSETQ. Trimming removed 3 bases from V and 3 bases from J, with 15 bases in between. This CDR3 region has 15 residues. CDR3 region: CASSSSSKRDTEAFF. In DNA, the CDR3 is TGCGCCAGCAGCTCCTCTTCGAAGCGGGACACTGAAGCTTTCTTT.

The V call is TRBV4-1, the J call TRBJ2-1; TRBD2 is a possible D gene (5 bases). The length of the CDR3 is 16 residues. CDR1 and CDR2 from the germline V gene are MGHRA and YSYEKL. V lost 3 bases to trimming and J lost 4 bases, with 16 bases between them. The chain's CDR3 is CASSHAGSGFYNEQFF. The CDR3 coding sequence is TGCGCCAGCAGCCACGCTGGGAGCGGATTTTACAATGAGCAGTTCTTC.

The CDR3 sequence: CASSSSTGGAETQYF. CDR3 nucleotide sequence: TGTGCCAGCAGTTCATCCACAGGGGGCGCAGAGACCCAGTACTTC. The rearrangement uses TRBV27 and TRBJ2-5, with 9 bases fitting TRBD1. Germline values: CDR1 MNHEY, CDR2 SMNVEV (reference sequence). The CDR3 is 15 amino acids. V lost 4 bases to trimming and J lost 4 bases; unmatched junction nucleotides: 7.

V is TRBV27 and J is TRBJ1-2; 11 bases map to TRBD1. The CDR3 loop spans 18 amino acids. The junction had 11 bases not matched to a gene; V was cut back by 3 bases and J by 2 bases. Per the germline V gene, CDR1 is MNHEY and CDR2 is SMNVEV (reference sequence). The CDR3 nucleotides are TGTGCCAGCAGTTTCCTCGGGACAGGGGGTTCCCCAAACTATGGCTACACCTTC. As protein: CASSFLGTGGSPNYGYTF.